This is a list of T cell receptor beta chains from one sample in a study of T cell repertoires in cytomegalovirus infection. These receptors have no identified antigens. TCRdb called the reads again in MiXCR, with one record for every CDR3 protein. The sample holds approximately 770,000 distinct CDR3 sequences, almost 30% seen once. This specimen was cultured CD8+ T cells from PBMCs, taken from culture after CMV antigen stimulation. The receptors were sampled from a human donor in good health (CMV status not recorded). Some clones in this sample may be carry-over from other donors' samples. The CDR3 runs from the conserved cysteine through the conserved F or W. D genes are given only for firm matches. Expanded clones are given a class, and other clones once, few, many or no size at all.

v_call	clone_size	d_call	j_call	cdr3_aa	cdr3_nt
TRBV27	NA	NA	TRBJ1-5	CASSLRDGGLEPQHF	TGTGCCAGCAGCTTACGGGACGGTGGATTGGAGCCCCAGCATTTT
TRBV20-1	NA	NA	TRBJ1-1	CSAKRGPRYDTEAFF	TGCAGTGCTAAGAGGGGACCCCGTTATGACACTGAAGCTTTCTTT
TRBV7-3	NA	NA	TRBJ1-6	CASSLAVSGSPLHF	TGTGCCAGCAGCTTAGCTGTATCCGGATCACCCCTCCACTTT
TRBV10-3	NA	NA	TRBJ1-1	CAISESFSTANTEAFF	TGTGCCATCAGTGAGTCCTTCTCGACAGCGAACACTGAAGCTTTCTTT
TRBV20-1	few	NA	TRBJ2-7	CSARATRGKPYEQYF	TGCAGTGCTAGAGCCACGAGGGGAAAACCCTACGAGCAGTACTTC
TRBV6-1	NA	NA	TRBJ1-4	CASVWTTPATNEKLFF	TGTGCCAGCGTGTGGACTACCCCGGCAACTAATGAAAAACTGTTTTTT
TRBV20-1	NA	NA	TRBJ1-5	CSARDGRPNQPQHF	TGCAGTGCTAGAGATGGGCGGCCAAATCAGCCCCAGCATTTT
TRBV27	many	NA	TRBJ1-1	CASSVQGVNTEAFF	TGTGCCAGCAGTGTACAGGGAGTGAACACTGAAGCTTTCTTT
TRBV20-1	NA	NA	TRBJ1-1	CSARDPWGGVSTEAFF	TGCAGTGCTAGAGATCCTTGGGGGGGAGTGAGCACTGAAGCTTTCTTT
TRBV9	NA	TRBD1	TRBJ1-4	CASSVGTGDFNEKLFF	TGTGCCAGCAGCGTAGGTACAGGGGATTTTAATGAAAAACTGTTTTTT
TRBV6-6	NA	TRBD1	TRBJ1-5	CASSSPTGDWYQPQHF	TGTGCCAGCAGTTCGCCGACAGGGGATTGGTATCAGCCCCAGCATTTT
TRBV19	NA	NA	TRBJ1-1	CASSIQGGGHTEAFF	TGTGCCAGTAGTATACAGGGAGGAGGTCATACTGAAGCTTTCTTT
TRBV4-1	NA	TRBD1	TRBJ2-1	CASSPMDREINEQFF	TGCGCCAGCAGCCCGATGGACAGGGAGATAAATGAGCAGTTCTTC
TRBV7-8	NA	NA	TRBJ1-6	CASSLYMGRSYNSPLHF	TGTGCCAGCAGCTTATATATGGGAAGATCCTATAATTCACCCCTCCACTTT
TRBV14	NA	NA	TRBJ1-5	CASSRTGLGQPQHF	TGTGCCAGCAGCCGAACAGGGTTGGGACAGCCCCAGCATTTT
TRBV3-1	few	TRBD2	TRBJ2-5	CASKKRGRTSQETQYF	TGTGCCAGCAAAAAGAGGGGCAGGACTAGTCAAGAGACCCAGTACTTC
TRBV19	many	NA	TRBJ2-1	CASSAHSGGSYNEQFF	TGTGCCAGTAGTGCCCACTCCGGAGGCTCCTACAATGAGCAGTTCTTC
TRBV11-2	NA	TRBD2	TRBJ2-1	CASSSPTGTSGGASYNEQFF	TGTGCCAGCAGCTCTCCCACCGGGACTAGCGGGGGGGCCTCCTACAATGAGCAGTTCTTC
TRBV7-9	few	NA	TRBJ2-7	CASSLPGGVSYEQYF	TGTGCCAGCAGCCTCCCCGGCGGGGTGTCCTACGAGCAGTACTTC
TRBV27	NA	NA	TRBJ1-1	CASSLGGGAGLEAFF	TGTGCCAGCAGTTTGGGCGGGGGCGCGGGACTGGAAGCTTTCTTT
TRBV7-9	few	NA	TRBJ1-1	CASSFTTEEAFF	TGTGCCAGCAGCTTTACCACTGAAGAAGCTTTCTTT
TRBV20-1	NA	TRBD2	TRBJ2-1	CSARDWDYNEQFF	TGCAGTGCTAGAGACTGGGACTATAATGAGCAGTTCTTC
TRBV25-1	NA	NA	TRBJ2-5	CASSEGQMEETQYF	TGTGCCAGCAGTGAAGGTCAAATGGAAGAGACCCAGTACTTC
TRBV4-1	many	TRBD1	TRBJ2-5	CASSQEGTGVRLQTQYF	TGCGCCAGCAGCCAAGAAGGGACAGGGGTACGCCTCCAGACCCAGTACTTC
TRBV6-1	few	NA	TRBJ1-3	CASSEAEGVATNSGNTIYF	TGTGCCAGCAGTGAAGCTGAGGGGGTAGCTACGAACTCTGGAAACACCATATATTTT
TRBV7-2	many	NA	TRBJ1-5	CASSAGRGDQPQHF	TGTGCCAGCTCGGCCGGTAGGGGGGATCAGCCCCAGCATTTT
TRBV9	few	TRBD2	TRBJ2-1	CASSNGLAGYEQFF	TGTGCCAGCAGCAATGGACTAGCGGGCTATGAGCAGTTCTTC
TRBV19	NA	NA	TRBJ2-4	CASSIGWGAKNIQYF	TGTGCCAGTAGTATAGGGTGGGGGGCCAAAAACATTCAGTACTTC
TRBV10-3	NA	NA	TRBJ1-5	CAISETWQSNQPQHF	TGTGCCATCAGTGAGACTTGGCAGTCAAATCAGCCCCAGCATTTT
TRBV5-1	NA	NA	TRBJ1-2	CASSFEAGGYTF	TGCGCCAGCAGCTTTGAGGCAGGAGGCTACACCTTC
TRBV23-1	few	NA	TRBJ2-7	CASGWGSNEQYF	TGCGCCAGCGGGTGGGGGAGCAACGAGCAGTACTTC
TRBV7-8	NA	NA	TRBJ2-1	CASSLRAYSSNEQFF	TGTGCCAGCAGCCTTAGAGCCTACTCGAGCAATGAGCAGTTCTTC
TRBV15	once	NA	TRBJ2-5	CATSDGYKTQYF	TGTGCCACCTCGGACGGTTATAAGACCCAGTACTTC
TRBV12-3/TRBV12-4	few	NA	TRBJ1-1	CASKGVGSMNTEAFF	TGTGCCAGCAAGGGGGTCGGTAGCATGAACACTGAAGCTTTCTTT
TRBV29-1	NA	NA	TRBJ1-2	CSVDGGDGYTF	TGCAGCGTTGATGGGGGAGATGGCTACACCTTC
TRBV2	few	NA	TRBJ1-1	CASRVGPQYLNTEAFF	TGTGCCAGCAGAGTGGGACCGCAATATTTGAACACTGAAGCTTTCTTT
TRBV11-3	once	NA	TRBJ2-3	CASSLEAGGLDTQYF	TGTGCCAGCAGCTTAGAGGCCGGGGGGCTAGATACGCAGTATTTT
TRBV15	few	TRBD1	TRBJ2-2	CATSRDRGRGELFF	TGTGCCACCAGCAGGGACAGGGGCCGCGGGGAGCTGTTTTTT
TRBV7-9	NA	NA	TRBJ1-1	CASSLEGRATTEAFF	TGTGCCAGCAGCTTAGAGGGCAGGGCGACCACTGAAGCTTTCTTT
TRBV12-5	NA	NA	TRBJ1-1	CASVAGSGGAFF	TGTGCTAGTGTTGCAGGGTCGGGGGGAGCTTTCTTT